Listed below are T cell receptor beta chains from one sample, sequenced in a study of brain T cells in children with intractable seizures. The method was immunoSEQ multiplex PCR; TCRdb's version includes in-frame clones alone and lacks a portion of them. Among tens of thousands of clones listed, 90% to 95% were seen once. The input for sequencing was peripheral blood, taken at surgery. The receptors stem from a girl aged 2-15 years with Rasmussen encephalitis and intractable seizures. Each CDR3 is given with its conserved first and last residue. The D gene is left open where the match is weak. Clone size appears in some rows only: once, few, many, or a class for an expanded clone.

abundance: -
d_gene: -
v_gene: TRBV6-5
j_gene: TRBJ1-5
CDR3nt: TGTGCCAGCACCGAAACCCTTAATCAGCCCCAGCATTTT
CDR3aa: CASTETLNQPQHF

abundance: once
d_gene: TRBD2
v_gene: TRBV28
j_gene: TRBJ2-1
CDR3nt: TGTGCCAGCAAAAGAGCGGGGACTTCCTACAATGAGCAGTTCTTC
CDR3aa: CASKRAGTSYNEQFF

abundance: once
d_gene: TRBD1
v_gene: TRBV2
j_gene: TRBJ2-2
CDR3nt: TGTGCCAGCAGTGAGGCGCAGGGGGCGAACACCGGGGAGCTGTTTTTT
CDR3aa: CASSEAQGANTGELFF

abundance: -
d_gene: -
v_gene: TRBV18
j_gene: TRBJ1-5
CDR3nt: TGTGCCAGCTCTGGGACGGATAGCAATCAGCCCCAGCATTTT
CDR3aa: CASSGTDSNQPQHF

abundance: -
d_gene: -
v_gene: TRBV15
j_gene: TRBJ1-4
CDR3nt: TGTGCCACCAGCAGAGTCGGTGAAAAACTGTTTTTT
CDR3aa: CATSRVGEKLFF

abundance: medium-sized
d_gene: -
v_gene: TRBV30
j_gene: TRBJ1-4
CDR3nt: TGTGCCTGGAGCGACCAAACGGGTGAAAAACTGTTTTTT
CDR3aa: CAWSDQTGEKLFF

abundance: once
d_gene: TRBD1
v_gene: TRBV18
j_gene: TRBJ1-1
CDR3nt: TGTGCCAGCTCACCCAACAGGGGGCCTGGGGGAACTGAAGCTTTCTTT
CDR3aa: CASSPNRGPGGTEAFF

abundance: -
d_gene: -
v_gene: TRBV27
j_gene: TRBJ2-1
CDR3nt: TGTGCCAGCAGTTTATCGTGGACGGTTGTTAATGAGCAGTTCTTC
CDR3aa: CASSLSWTVVNEQFF

abundance: few
d_gene: -
v_gene: TRBV6-5
j_gene: TRBJ2-2
CDR3nt: TGTGCCAGCACCCACACCGGGACATCCACCGGGGAGCTGTTTTTT
CDR3aa: CASTHTGTSTGELFF

abundance: -
d_gene: -
v_gene: TRBV7-6
j_gene: TRBJ1-2
CDR3nt: TGTGCCAGCAGCTTAGTTTCGGGGGGAGGGCACTATGGCTACACCTTC
CDR3aa: CASSLVSGGGHYGYTF

abundance: -
d_gene: -
v_gene: TRBV6-1
j_gene: TRBJ2-5
CDR3nt: TGTGCCAGCAGTGAAAGCTATGGGACCCAGTACTTC
CDR3aa: CASSESYGTQYF

abundance: -
d_gene: -
v_gene: TRBV2
j_gene: TRBJ2-5
CDR3nt: TGTGCCAGCAGTGAAGCGCCCGTGTACCAAGAGACCCAGTACTTC
CDR3aa: CASSEAPVYQETQYF

abundance: -
d_gene: -
v_gene: TRBV12-2
j_gene: TRBJ2-7
CDR3nt: TGTGCAAGTCGCCCCCTCCCGGCAGGACGGTACTACGAGCAGTACTTC
CDR3aa: CASRPLPAGRYYEQYF

abundance: -
d_gene: -
v_gene: TRBV30
j_gene: TRBJ1-1
CDR3nt: TGTGCCTGGAGTCGTATCGGACGGGGAGAAGCTTTCTTT
CDR3aa: CAWSRIGRGEAFF

abundance: -
d_gene: -
v_gene: TRBV3-1/TRBV3-2
j_gene: TRBJ2-7
CDR3nt: TGTGCCAGCAGCAAAAGGGACGGGTCCTACGAGCAGTACTTC
CDR3aa: CASSKRDGSYEQYF

abundance: -
d_gene: TRBD2
v_gene: TRBV7-2
j_gene: TRBJ2-5
CDR3nt: TGTGCCAGCAGCTTAGACCCCTTCGGCGGGGGAGGGACCCAGTACTTC
CDR3aa: CASSLDPFGGGGTQYF

abundance: -
d_gene: -
v_gene: TRBV10-1
j_gene: TRBJ1-1
CDR3nt: TGCGCCAGCAGTGGACCCGGGACCGGTGAAGCTTTCTTT
CDR3aa: CASSGPGTGEAFF

abundance: -
d_gene: -
v_gene: TRBV2
j_gene: TRBJ1-5
CDR3nt: TGTGCCAGCAGTGAAGGGACAGCTAATCAGCCCCAGCATTTT
CDR3aa: CASSEGTANQPQHF

abundance: -
d_gene: TRBD1
v_gene: TRBV6-5
j_gene: TRBJ1-6
CDR3nt: TGTGCCAGCAGGTGGGGACAGGAGAATTCACCCCTCCACTTT
CDR3aa: CASRWGQENSPLHF

abundance: -
d_gene: -
v_gene: TRBV28
j_gene: TRBJ2-7
CDR3nt: TGTGCCAGCAGTTTATCCCCAGGGGGGACAATCTACGAGCAGTACTTC
CDR3aa: CASSLSPGGTIYEQYF

abundance: -
d_gene: -
v_gene: TRBV11-2
j_gene: TRBJ1-5
CDR3nt: TGTGCCAGCAGCTTACGGAGCAATCAGCCCCAGCATTTT
CDR3aa: CASSLRSNQPQHF

abundance: -
d_gene: -
v_gene: TRBV7-9
j_gene: TRBJ1-6
CDR3nt: TGTGCCAGCAGCTTAGATCGGAACACCGATAATTCACCCCTCCACTTT
CDR3aa: CASSLDRNTDNSPLHF

abundance: -
d_gene: -
v_gene: TRBV9
j_gene: TRBJ1-1
CDR3nt: TGTGCCAGCAGCCGGACCCCAAGGGACACTGAAGCTTTCTTT
CDR3aa: CASSRTPRDTEAFF

abundance: -
d_gene: -
v_gene: TRBV19
j_gene: TRBJ1-1
CDR3nt: TGTGCCAGTAGTAAGATGAGCTGGGCTGAAGCTTTCTTT
CDR3aa: CASSKMSWAEAFF

abundance: -
d_gene: TRBD1
v_gene: TRBV29-1
j_gene: TRBJ2-3
CDR3nt: TGCAGCGGTAGGACAGGGCCAGATACGCAGTATTTT
CDR3aa: CSGRTGPDTQYF

abundance: -
d_gene: -
v_gene: TRBV3-1/TRBV3-2
j_gene: TRBJ1-2
CDR3nt: TGTGCCAGCAGCCACCGAGGGGACTATGGCTACACCTTC
CDR3aa: CASSHRGDYGYTF

abundance: few
d_gene: -
v_gene: TRBV14
j_gene: TRBJ1-1
CDR3nt: TGTGCCAGCAGCCAAGTACCACAGGGATTTTGGGCCACTGAAGCTTTCTTT
CDR3aa: CASSQVPQGFWATEAFF

abundance: -
d_gene: -
v_gene: TRBV12-2
j_gene: TRBJ1-2
CDR3nt: TGTGCAAGTCGCACGGGACAGGGGGCCGACTATGGCTACACCTTC
CDR3aa: CASRTGQGADYGYTF

abundance: -
d_gene: -
v_gene: TRBV9
j_gene: TRBJ1-5
CDR3nt: TGTGCCAGCAGCGCCTACGCAAATCAGCCCCAGCATTTT
CDR3aa: CASSAYANQPQHF

abundance: -
d_gene: TRBD2
v_gene: TRBV11-2
j_gene: TRBJ2-2
CDR3nt: TGTGCCAGCTCGGCGGGAGGGCCCACCGGGGAGCTGTTTTTT
CDR3aa: CASSAGGPTGELFF

abundance: -
d_gene: TRBD1
v_gene: TRBV20-1
j_gene: TRBJ1-6
CDR3nt: TGCAGTGCTAGTGTCGGGACAGCTAATTCACCCCTCCACTTT
CDR3aa: CSASVGTANSPLHF

abundance: -
d_gene: TRBD1
v_gene: TRBV3-1/TRBV3-2
j_gene: TRBJ2-3
CDR3nt: TGTGCCAGCAGCCAACGTACAGGGGGCCAGGGGGATACGCAGTATTTT
CDR3aa: CASSQRTGGQGDTQYF

abundance: once
d_gene: -
v_gene: TRBV25-1
j_gene: TRBJ1-1
CDR3nt: TGTGCCAGCAGTGCTCACCGGGCAGCTAGGAGTGAAGCTTTCTTT
CDR3aa: CASSAHRAARSEAFF

abundance: -
d_gene: TRBD2
v_gene: TRBV6-1
j_gene: TRBJ2-1
CDR3nt: TGTGCCAGCAGTGAACTAGCGGGACTGTACAATGAGCAGTTCTTC
CDR3aa: CASSELAGLYNEQFF

abundance: -
d_gene: -
v_gene: TRBV2
j_gene: TRBJ1-1
CDR3nt: TGTGCCAGCAGTGAAGCGCTGAGGAACGCTGAAGCTTTCTTT
CDR3aa: CASSEALRNAEAFF

abundance: few
d_gene: -
v_gene: TRBV6-5
j_gene: TRBJ1-1
CDR3nt: TGTGCCAGCAGCTTAGTTGGTGGGAACACTGAAGCTTTCTTT
CDR3aa: CASSLVGGNTEAFF

abundance: -
d_gene: -
v_gene: TRBV4-2
j_gene: TRBJ2-1
CDR3nt: TGTGCCAGCAGCCAAGAGAACAACTTTTATGAGCAGTTCTTC
CDR3aa: CASSQENNFYEQFF

abundance: -
d_gene: -
v_gene: TRBV7-2
j_gene: TRBJ2-6
CDR3nt: TGTGCCAGCAGCATTGGGGGTACTGGGGCCAACGTCCTGACTTTC
CDR3aa: CASSIGGTGANVLTF

abundance: -
d_gene: -
v_gene: TRBV7-3
j_gene: TRBJ1-1
CDR3nt: TGTGCCAGCAGCTTAAATGGAGGGGGTGGCACTGAAGCTTTCTTT
CDR3aa: CASSLNGGGGTEAFF

abundance: -
d_gene: -
v_gene: TRBV5-1
j_gene: TRBJ1-1
CDR3nt: TGCGCCAGCAGCCCTAGGGGGGTATCAATGAACACTGAAGCTTTCTTT
CDR3aa: CASSPRGVSMNTEAFF

abundance: few
d_gene: TRBD1
v_gene: TRBV4-1
j_gene: TRBJ1-2
CDR3nt: TGCGCCAGCAGCCAAGTCGGTCAGGGGGCCGGTGGCTACACCTTC
CDR3aa: CASSQVGQGAGGYTF

abundance: -
d_gene: -
v_gene: TRBV7-9
j_gene: TRBJ2-3
CDR3nt: TGTGCCAGCAGTTTCCTTATGGGGGCAGATACGCAGTATTTT
CDR3aa: CASSFLMGADTQYF

abundance: -
d_gene: -
v_gene: TRBV9
j_gene: TRBJ2-3
CDR3nt: TGTGCCAGCAGCGCAGGGGCTAGCACAGATACGCAGTATTTT
CDR3aa: CASSAGASTDTQYF

abundance: -
d_gene: -
v_gene: TRBV6-1
j_gene: TRBJ2-7
CDR3nt: TGTGCCAGCAGTGACCTATCCCCCACCTACGAGCAGTACTTC
CDR3aa: CASSDLSPTYEQYF

abundance: -
d_gene: -
v_gene: TRBV30
j_gene: TRBJ1-4
CDR3nt: TGTGCCTGGAGCTGGGGGGCAGGGGTTAATGAAAAACTGTTTTTT
CDR3aa: CAWSWGAGVNEKLFF